Sequencing of this T cell receptor beta chain was carried out in a study of cytomegalovirus exposure and HLA in healthy donors. In the study overall: HLA-typed donors were the source of some 80 million unique TCRs, which an early data release held.

The CDR3 sequence is 17 residues long. CDR1 is SGHRS and CDR2 is YFSETQ in the germline V gene. Between the trimmed V and J ends, which lost 4 bases and 0 bases, there was a span of 16 bases. The PCR had 60 Vbeta and 13 Jbeta primers. Measured with immunoSEQ multiplex PCR; TCRdb has only the in-frame clones, and not every one. The table includes about 210,000 clones, about three quarters detected once. The rearrangement joins TRBV5-1 to TRBJ1-4, with D hard to call. The TCR originated in a male donor in good health and CMV-seronegative. Sequencing input: PBMCs. The CDR3 reads CASSKTPASSTNEKLFF. CDR3 nucleotides: TGCGCCAGCAGCAAGACCCCAGCGAGTTCAACTAATGAAAAACTGTTTTTT.